One TCR beta chain is described in this entry. Trimming cost V 0 bases and J 6 bases, with 21 bases left between them. CDR1 SGDLS and CDR2 YYNGEE come from the germline V gene. This CDR3 contains 17 residues. The sample originates from a study of blood T cell repertoires in COVID-19. At the level of the study: There were acute and convalescent COVID-19 samples, and they came from the United States, Italy and Spain.

Some clones are missing from TCRdb's copy, which holds only in-frame ones; the method was immunoSEQ multiplex PCR. The profile covers around 80,000 clones, with 80% to 85% appearing a single time and under 35% taken by the ten largest. The receptor was isolated from a human donor in a cohort sampled during active COVID-19. This chain links TRBV9 with TRBJ1-2; D is perhaps TRBD1 (6 bases). The material sequenced was peripheral blood. The CDR3 coding sequence is TGTGCCAGCAGCGTAGACTTTACCGGGACACTAGGGAATGGCTACACCTTC. Translation gives CASSVDFTGTLGNGYTF.